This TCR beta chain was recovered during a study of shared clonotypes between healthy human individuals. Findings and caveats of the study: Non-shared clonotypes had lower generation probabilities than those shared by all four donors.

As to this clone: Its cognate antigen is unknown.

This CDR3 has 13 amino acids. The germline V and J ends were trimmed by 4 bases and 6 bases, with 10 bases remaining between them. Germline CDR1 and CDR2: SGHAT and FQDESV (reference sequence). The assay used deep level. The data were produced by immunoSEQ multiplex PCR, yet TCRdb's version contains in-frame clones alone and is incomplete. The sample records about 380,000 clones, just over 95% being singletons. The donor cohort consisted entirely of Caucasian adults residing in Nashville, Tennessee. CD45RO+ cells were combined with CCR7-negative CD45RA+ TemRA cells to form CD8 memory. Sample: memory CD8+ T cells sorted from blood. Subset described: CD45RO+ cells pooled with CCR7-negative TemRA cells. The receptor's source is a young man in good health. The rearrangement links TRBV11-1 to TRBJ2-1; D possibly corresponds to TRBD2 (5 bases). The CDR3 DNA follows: TGTGCCAGCAGCTCCGGACTCTCCAATGAGCAGTTCTTC. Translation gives CASSSGLSNEQFF.